This TCR beta chain is from a study of blood T cell repertoires in COVID-19. Across the whole study: Italy, Spain and the United States were the sources of the convalescent and acute COVID-19 samples.

Per the original methods: Estimation of nucleated cell counts relied on the amplification of reference gene primers. Method: immunoSEQ multiplex PCR; TCRdb's copy keeps in-frame clones and lacks some. V, J and clone size reflect that table, while D and trimming were determined from the DNA. The data show some 150,000 clones, with 80% seen just once and roughly 13% held by the top ten. The ends were cut back, 6 bases at V and 3 bases at J, with 12 bases in the middle. The V gene's germline CDR1 is MNHEY and CDR2 SVGAGI. This CDR3 is built from 14 residues. Sample: peripheral blood. This rearrangement joins TRBV6-5 to TRBJ1-5; D may be TRBD1 (5 bases). The receptor comes from a man in his sixties with active or convalescent COVID-19. The CDR3 bases are TGTGCCAGCAGCCTAGGGGCTCCCAATCAGCCCCAGCATTTT. Amino acids: CASSLGAPNQPQHF.